The clone carrying this TCR beta chain came up a few times. The germline V and J ends were trimmed by 3 bases and 8 bases, with 11 bases remaining between them. Per germline, CDR1 LNHDA and CDR2 SQIVND (reference sequence). CDR3 length: 13 amino acids. Axillary draining lymph nodes of breast cancer patients supplied the node samples. The entry originates in a study of breast tumors, draining lymph nodes, adjacent tissues. MiXCR, run by TCRdb on the multiplex PCR reads, gives a single entry per CDR3 protein. Here the sample spans more than 100,000 distinct CDR3 sequences, under 25% being singletons. The TCR originated in a female donor with breast cancer. Some clones in this sample may be carry-over from other donors' samples. J is TRBJ2-4 and V is TRBV19; either TRBD1 or TRBD2 may fit D (6 bases each). The material sequenced was axillary lymph node tissue. CDR3 nucleotides: TGTGCCAGTAGTATGGGGGGCGGGGACATTCAGTACTTC. It translates to CASSMGGGDIQYF.